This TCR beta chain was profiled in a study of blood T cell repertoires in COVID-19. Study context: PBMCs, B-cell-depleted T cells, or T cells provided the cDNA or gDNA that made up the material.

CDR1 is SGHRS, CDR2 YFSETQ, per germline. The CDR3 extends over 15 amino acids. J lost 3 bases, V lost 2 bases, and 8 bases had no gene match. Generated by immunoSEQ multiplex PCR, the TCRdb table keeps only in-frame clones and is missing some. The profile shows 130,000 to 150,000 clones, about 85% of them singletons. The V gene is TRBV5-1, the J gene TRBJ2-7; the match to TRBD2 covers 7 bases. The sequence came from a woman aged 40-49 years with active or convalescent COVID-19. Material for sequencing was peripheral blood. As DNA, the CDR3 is TGCGCCAGCAGCTTAATCAGCGGGGTGGACTACGAGCAGTACTTC. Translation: CASSLISGVDYEQYF.